This T cell receptor beta chain appears in the sequencing data of a study of monozygotic twins with cystic fibrosis. As for the study in general: Library input was 2.5 to 3 micrograms of fragmented DNA, with approximately 14 PCR cycles.

Clones were read by immunoSEQ multiplex PCR, and TCRdb kept only the in-frame ones, dropping some. This sample yields some 31,000 clones, of which just under 85% are seen a single time; over 0.7% belongs to the top ten. The CDR3 totals 15 residues. CDR1 and CDR2 (germline): MGHRA, YSYEKL. J gave up 1 base and V 4 bases, and 4 bases lay outside the gene matches. The rearrangement links TRBV4-1 to TRBJ2-5; 9 bases agree with TRBD2. The source of this sequence is a girl aged 2 to 9 with cystic fibrosis. Sequenced input: blood. The CDR3, as DNA: TGCGCCAGCAGCCCTGTGACTAGCGGCCAAGAGACCCAGTACTTC. Translating gives CASSPVTSGQETQYF.